This T cell receptor (beta chain) was captured by sequencing in a study of T-cell memory formation after mild COVID-19. General study results and limits: There was a balanced CD4/CD8 profile in clones contracting day 15 to 85, and later expanders leaned CD4+.

TCRdb called the 5' RACE reads again in MiXCR, with one record for every CDR3 protein. Of 200,000 to 250,000 distinct CDR3 sequences listed, 9.5% are singletons. This clonotype was observed a handful of times. Its specificity is unknown. The sample taken for sequencing was PBMCs or a T cell subset sorted from them (not recorded which). This TCR was recovered from a man aged 18 to 29 who had mild COVID-19 (a few samples of this study predate the infection). Cell type and time point are not known.

The CDR3 bases are TGTGCCAGCAGCTTGAGACCCCTACAACCCCAGCATTTT. This codes for CASSLRPLQPQHF. This chain joins TRBV5-5 and TRBJ1-5; no reliable D call. The ends were cut back, 1 base at V and 10 bases at J, with 12 bases in the middle. CDR1 SGHKS and CDR2 YYEKEE come from the germline V gene (reference sequence). The CDR3 has 13 residues.